What follows are 19 T cell receptor beta chains derived from one specimen sequenced in a study of blood T cells in healthy people across ages. A sample-barcoded 5' primer and a J-beta primer mix were used in a second PCR of about 7 to 12 cycles. TCRdb re-derived calls from the 5' RACE reads in MiXCR, one entry per CDR3 protein. The profile shows some 1 million distinct CDR3 sequences, around 43% of them singletons. Sequenced input: blood. These receptors were obtained from a woman in her fifties or sixties in good health.

The chain recombines TRBV10-3 with TRBJ1-1; D is undetermined. Germline V CDR1 and CDR2: ENHRY, SYGVKD. The length of the CDR3 is 11 residues. With 8 bases removed from V and 0 bases from J, the gap between germline ends came to 4 bases. CDR3 residues: CAISMNTEAFF. CDR3 sequence (DNA): TGTGCCATCTCGATGAACACTGAAGCTTTCTTT.

The CDR3 protein is CASSLGGPPGNEQFF. As DNA, the CDR3 is TGCGCCAGCAGCTTGGGGGGACCCCCGGGCAATGAGCAGTTCTTC. The chain uses TRBV5-1 and TRBJ2-1; either TRBD1 or TRBD2 may supply D (5 bases each). V lost 0 bases and J 6 bases, leaving 13 bases between the germline ends. The CDR3 is made up of 15 amino acids. Germline V gene lookup returns CDR1 SGHRS and CDR2 YFSETQ.

The chain joins TRBV10-1 to TRBJ2-6; D unresolved. Trimming cost V 0 bases and J 4 bases, with 10 bases left between them. The CDR3 is made up of 16 amino acids. CDR1 WNHNN and CDR2 SYGVQD come from the germline V gene (reference sequence). The DNA of the CDR3 is TGCGCCAGCAGTGAGTCAGGGTTTGGAGGGGCCAACGTCCTGACTTTC. This gives the protein CASSESGFGGANVLTF.

This clonotype was seen only once. The genes are TRBV11-3 and TRBJ2-2; 12 nucleotides match TRBD2. The CDR3 runs 21 residues. Germline V CDR1 and CDR2: SGHNT, YENEEA. J was trimmed by 0 bases and V by 5 bases; bases with no gene match: 16. CDR3: CASSHTRPGLAGSANTGELFF. Written as DNA, the CDR3 is TGTGCCAGCAGCCATACACGCCCGGGACTAGCGGGTTCTGCGAACACCGGGGAGCTGTTTTTT. The full variable domain, completed using reference TRBV11-3 and TRBJ2-2, is EAGVVQSPRYKIIEKKQPVAFWCNPISGHNTLYWYLQNLGQGPELLIRYENEEAVDDSQLPKDRFSAERLKGVDSTLKIQPAELGDSAVYLCASSHTRPGLAGSANTGELFFGEGSRLTVL.

The V gene is TRBV3-1, the J gene TRBJ2-4; D is unclear. TRBJ2-7 matches the DNA end more closely, so the J call is doubtful. Germline V gene sequence: CDR1 LGHDT, CDR2 YNNKEL (reference sequence). This CDR3 has 13 amino acids. CDR3 amino acids: CASSQGMRYEQYF. CDR3 nucleotide sequence: TGTGCCAGCAGCCAAGGGATGAGATACGAGCAGTACTTC.

The V call is TRBV7-6, the J call TRBJ2-2, with D possibly TRBD2 on 6 matching bases. Trimming removed 5 bases from V and 4 bases from J, with 11 bases in between. Germline CDR1 is SGHVS and CDR2 is FNYEAQ. The CDR3 runs to 14 residues. CDR3 loop: CASSTSSVTGELFF. The CDR3 nucleotides are TGTGCCAGCAGCACCTCTAGCGTCACCGGGGAGCTGTTTTTT. The variable domain in full, with the rest retrieved from reference TRBV7-6 and TRBJ2-2, is GAGVSQSPRYKVTKRGQDVALRCDPISGHVSLYWYRQALGQGPEFLTYFNYEAQQDKSGLPNDRFSAERPEGSISTLTIQRTEQRDSAMYRCASSTSSVTGELFFGEGSRLTVL.

J is TRBJ2-3 and V is TRBV11-3; 9 bases align to TRBD1. J was trimmed by 6 bases and V by 5 bases; bases with no gene match: 12. This CDR3 is 16 amino acids long. Per the germline V gene, CDR1 is SGHNT and CDR2 is YENEEA. CDR3 protein: CASSAGQGNGGDTQYF. The CDR3 bases are TGTGCCAGCAGCGCGGGACAGGGTAACGGCGGGGATACGCAGTATTTT.

The chain links TRBV3-1 to TRBJ1-1, with a tentative D call TRBD1 (5 bases). CDR1 and CDR2 (germline): LGHDT, YNNKEL (reference sequence). The CDR3 runs to 14 residues. V was shortened by 4 bases and J by 3 bases, with 12 bases between the two germline ends. The CDR3 region has the DNA TGTGCCAGCAGCCGGCTGTGGGGGGACACTGAAGCTTTCTTT. It yields the protein CASSRLWGDTEAFF.

The rearrangement joins TRBV25-1 to TRBJ2-7; tentative D call: TRBD2 (6 bases). V was pared by 5 bases and J by 0 bases, with 11 bases between. CDR3 length equals 14 residues. CDR1 and CDR2 from the germline V gene are MGHDK and SYGVNS. CDR3 region: CASSRGGNSYEQYF. Here the CDR3 DNA reads TGTGCCAGCAGTAGGGGAGGAAACTCCTACGAGCAGTACTTC.

This sequence joins TRBV20-1 and TRBJ1-4, with a tentative D call TRBD1 (6 bases). CDR1 and CDR2 from the germline V gene are DFQATT and SNEGSKA (reference sequence). This CDR3 contains 15 residues. Trimming cost V 5 bases and J 6 bases, with 19 bases left between them. The CDR3 region is CSAARFGGMDEKLFF. CDR3 sequence (DNA): TGCAGTGCTGCCCGATTTGGGGGCATGGATGAAAAACTGTTTTTT.

About this clonotype: A much larger clone is a single base away; this may be a read error. The CDR3 loop reads CASSRGGKETQFF. As DNA, the CDR3 is TGTGCCAGCAGCCGGGGGGGGAAAGAGACCCAGTTCTTC. The J gene is TRBJ2-1, the V gene TRBV7-3; 8 positions agree with TRBD2. The CDR3 length is 13 residues. V shed 5 bases, J shed 13 bases, and the junction held 10 bases outside the gene matches. Germline CDR1 is SGHTA and CDR2 is FQGTGA.

The chain employs TRBV29-1 and TRBJ2-7; D not certain. Per germline, CDR1 SQVTM and CDR2 ANQGSEA. The CDR3 contains 12 residues. V lost 4 bases and J 1 base, leaving 8 bases between the germline ends. CDR3 loop: CSVVDGSYEQYF. In nucleotides, the CDR3 is TGCAGCGTTGTCGACGGGTCCTACGAGCAGTACTTC.

This sequence joins TRBV7-9 and TRBJ2-1; 12 bases are a match to TRBD2. Trimming took 6 bases from V and 10 from J; bases not matched to a gene: 10. The V gene's germline CDR1 is SEHNR and CDR2 FQNEAQ (reference sequence). The CDR3 consists of 15 residues. CDR3 DNA: TGTGCCAGCAGACCTAGCGGGAGGGCCTCCTACGAGCAGTTCTTC. Protein: CASRPSGRASYEQFF. Combining the CDR3 with reference TRBV7-9 and TRBJ2-1 gives the whole variable domain DTGVSQNPRHKITKRGQNVTFRCDPISEHNRLYWYRQTLGQGPEFLTYFQNEAQLEKSRLLSDRFSAERPKGSFSTLEIQRTEQGDSAMYLCASRPSGRASYEQFFGPGTRLTVL.

This clonotype was detected only a few times. V usage is TRBV4-2 and J usage is TRBJ1-2; a weak D match, TRBD1 (6 bases). Germline V lookup: CDR1 LGHNA, CDR2 YNFKEQ. V shed 0 bases and J shed 3 bases, with 11 bases lying between them. The CDR3 length is 15 residues. The CDR3 region is CASSQEQGMDYGYTF. CDR3 nucleotide sequence: TGTGCCAGCAGCCAAGAGCAGGGGATGGACTATGGCTACACCTTC.

As concerns this clonotype: One junction end does not reproduce the germline sequence, and a read error may be involved. The V call is TRBV6-1, the J call TRBJ2-3; perhaps TRBD1 as D (6 bases). Germline lookup yields CDR1 MNHNS and CDR2 SASEGT. CDR3 length: 14 residues. CDR3 nucleotide sequence: TGTGCCAGCAAGGACAATCTACAGGGAGATACGCCGTATTTT. The encoded protein is CASKDNLQGDTPYF.

The genes are TRBV3-1 and TRBJ2-7; 10 positions match TRBD1. V trimming: 0 bases; J trimming: 2 bases; junction bases outside the gene matches: 7. Germline V CDR1 and CDR2: LGHDT, YNNKEL (reference sequence). The CDR3 sequence is 17 residues long. The CDR3 DNA reads TGTGCCAGCAGCCAAGAGCCCGTAGGGACAGGGGCCTACGAGCAGTACTTC. The encoded protein is CASSQEPVGTGAYEQYF.

The chain joins TRBV7-8 to TRBJ1-1; D uncertain. Germline V gene data show CDR1 as SGHVS and CDR2 as FQNEAQ. The CDR3 has 13 residues. Trimming took off 5 bases at V and 6 bases at J, with 13 bases between the two ends. The CDR3 nucleotides read TGTGCCAGCAGCGAACAACCCCGGGCTGAAGCTTTCTTT. This translates into CASSEQPRAEAFF.

Concerning this clonotype: A much larger clonotype is one base distant, so this may be a read error. This chain uses TRBV10-3 with TRBJ1-2; no reliable D call. Germline V gives CDR1 ENHRY, CDR2 SYGVKD. This CDR3 has 12 residues. With 10 bases removed from V and 2 bases from J, the gap between germline ends came to 11 bases. The CDR3 is CATQDVNYGYTF. The DNA of the CDR3 is TGTGCCACCCAGGACGTAAACTATGGCTACACCTTC.

There are a few counts of this clonotype. V is TRBV20-1 and J is TRBJ2-3, with TRBD2 identical over 15 bases. CDR1 is DFQATT and CDR2 is SNEGSKA in the germline V gene (reference sequence). J was trimmed by 1 base and V by 6 bases; bases with no gene match: 8. The CDR3 is made up of 17 amino acids. Here the CDR3 DNA reads TGCAGTGCCGCGCCGGGACTAGCGGGAGGTGGCACAGATACGCAGTATTTT. Its translation: CSAAPGLAGGGTDTQYF.